This TCR beta chain was retrieved from a study of response to subunit inactivated influenza vaccine. Findings and caveats of the study: The authors suggested that every seasonal influenza vaccination recruits few new T cells.

This clonotype is a singleton in its sample. Its antigen is undetermined. Each CDR3 protein is one row after TCRdb ran MiXCR on the RT-PCR reads. The table lists 710,000 or so distinct CDR3 sequences, around 16% of them singletons. The sequence was collected from a man aged 50 to 60 who received an inactivated influenza vaccine. The starting material was PBMCs from blood, obtained approximately 12 days after vaccination.

The CDR3 protein is CASSLSVLSGEQFF. The DNA for the CDR3 is TGTGCCAGCAGCTTATCGGTTCTGTCGGGTGAGCAGTTCTTC. The chain uses TRBV5-4 and TRBJ2-1; D remains ambiguous. Trimming shortened V by 2 bases and J by 9 bases, and 15 bases separated the two germline ends. The V gene's germline CDR1 is SGHNT and CDR2 YYREEE (reference sequence). The CDR3 extends over 14 amino acids.